These T cell receptor beta chains were read from a single sample in a study of cytomegalovirus exposure and HLA in healthy donors. Profiling relied on immunoSEQ multiplex PCR, and the TCRdb table lists in-frame clones only, not all of them. The sample lists some 130,000 clones, about three quarters occurring once. Material for sequencing was PBMCs. Source of these receptors: a female donor in good health and CMV-seropositive. The CDR3 runs from the conserved cysteine through the conserved F or W. Fields, in order: V gene, J gene, CDR3 protein.

>TRBV7-3|TRBJ2-2
CASSPGQLANTGELFF
>TRBV7-8|TRBJ1-5
CASSSRDRDWGNQPQHF
>TRBV14|TRBJ2-2
CASKQGLGKTGELFF
>TRBV6-1|TRBJ1-1
CASVTGGGEAFF
>TRBV5-1|TRBJ1-4
CASSLGGTVNEKLFF
>TRBV9|TRBJ1-2
CASSTRPGQGTQSNYGYTF
>TRBV5-1|TRBJ2-5
CASSPFPEETQYF
>TRBV7-2|TRBJ1-1
CASSLAGTGDTEAFF
>TRBV6-1|TRBJ2-2
CASSEASWGGTNTGELFF
>TRBV19|TRBJ1-2
CASETGNYGYTF
>TRBV5-1|TRBJ1-3
CASSSMATGVGNTIYF
>TRBV29-1|TRBJ1-1
CSVEPGQGSENTEAFF
>TRBV9|TRBJ2-5
CASSVGTSRRWTQYF
>TRBV18|TRBJ1-1
CASTRDRGLINTEAFF
>TRBV28|TRBJ1-1
CASSPGTGLSNTEAFF
>TRBV19|TRBJ2-1
CASSPPDRGGEFF
>TRBV4-1|TRBJ2-3
CASSQAGTTDTQYF
>TRBV11-1|TRBJ2-5
CASRTTGLAETQYF
>TRBV28|TRBJ2-7
CASTSTSGSSGYEQYF
>TRBV7-9|TRBJ1-6
CSGGQGESPLHF
>TRBV5-1|TRBJ1-3
CASSLDGQVGNTIYF
>TRBV5-1|TRBJ2-5
CASSLGGLASQETQYF
>TRBV18|TRBJ2-1
CASSPQTRYNEQFF
>TRBV10-2|TRBJ2-7
CASSERGGASYEQYF
>TRBV29-1|TRBJ2-1
CSVADNEQFF
>TRBV30|TRBJ2-3
CAWSVLSWGAGGDTDTQYF
>TRBV6-5|TRBJ2-1
CASSYSAGEAEQFF
>TRBV9|TRBJ2-1
CASSGATSPNNEQFF
>TRBV6-1|TRBJ1-6
CASTVRASRSPLHF
>TRBV7-2|TRBJ2-7
CASSLAGLYEQYF
>TRBV2|TRBJ2-3
CASSRLAQLDTQYF
>TRBV30|TRBJ2-1
CAWSDADRGNEQFF
>TRBV7-3|TRBJ2-3
CASSLDYTDTQYF
>TRBV6-5|TRBJ2-7
CASSYRRQGSYEQYF
>TRBV9|TRBJ2-1
CASSVAGTSGNNEQFF
>TRBV7-9|TRBJ2-7
CASSLGLYRNEQYF